The clone carrying this T cell receptor (beta chain) was seen a few times. These data come from a study of blood T cell repertoires in COVID-19. The wider study: Sites in the United States, Italy and Spain provided acute and convalescent COVID-19 samples.

Per the authors' pipeline: Quantification of nucleated cells was approximated via reference gene primer amplification. The protocol was immunoSEQ multiplex PCR, while the TCRdb copy is restricted to in-frame clones and leaves out a portion. That table is the source of V, J and clone size, and D and trimming were worked out from the DNA. The sample has 250,000 to 300,000 clones; about 82% are singletons. Germline values: CDR1 SGHRS, CDR2 YFSETQ. Losses at the gene ends were 0 bases for V and 6 bases for J; bases not matched to a gene: 6. The CDR3 is 16 residues long. Sequencing used peripheral blood. The receptor comes from a man aged 50 to 59 with active or convalescent COVID-19. The genes are TRBV5-1 and TRBJ2-7, with 13 positions matching TRBD2. CDR3 in amino acids: CASSLGGLAGVSEQYF. The CDR3 DNA sequence: TGCGCCAGCAGCTTGGGTGGACTAGCGGGAGTCAGCGAGCAGTACTTC.